This TCR beta chain stems from a study of OX40 agonist ivuxolimab in advanced cancers. Repertoires were generated with immunoSEQ multiplex PCR, while TCRdb's copy carries only in-frame clones and drops some. The sample consists of 100,000 to 120,000 clones, 80% to 95% of them appearing once. This material consisted of CD4+ or CD8+ T cells sorted from blood, taken in a trial of the OX40 agonist ivuxolimab. This clonotype originated in an adult with an advanced solid tumor such as melanoma, head and neck, liver or kidney cancer.

The CDR3 is CASSLASGTNGYTF. The CDR3 DNA reads TGTGCCAGCAGCTTAGCATCGGGGACGAATGGCTACACCTTC. The V gene is TRBV7-9, the J gene TRBJ1-2; TRBD1 might be the D (5 bases). This CDR3 region has 14 residues. Per germline, CDR1 SEHNR and CDR2 FQNEAQ (reference sequence). V was trimmed by 0 bases and J by 6 bases, leaving 11 bases between them.